Shown below are 3 T cell receptor beta chains from a single sample sequenced in a study of blood T cell repertoires in COVID-19. Method: immunoSEQ multiplex PCR; TCRdb's copy keeps in-frame clones and lacks some. Of fewer than 150,000 clones listed, about 79% are singletons. The sample taken for sequencing was peripheral blood. These TCRs come from a man between 65 and 85 years old with acute or convalescent COVID-19.

This clone was observed a handful of times. This chain joins TRBV12-3 or TRBV12-4 and TRBJ1-2, with 9 bases identical to TRBD1. The ends lost 8 bases at V and 5 bases at J; junction bases unmatched: 6. This CDR3 is 13 amino acids long. CDR3 loop: CASRRQGGYGYTF. The CDR3 DNA reads TGTGCCAGCCGTCGACAGGGGGGATATGGCTACACCTTC.

This chain connects TRBV15 to TRBJ2-2, with 10 bases that match TRBD1. The CDR3 consists of 17 residues. Germline-derived CDR1 and CDR2 are LNHNV and YYDKDF (reference sequence). Trimming at V came to 6 bases and at J to 4 bases, leaving 11 bases not matched to a gene. CDR3 DNA: TGTGCCACCAGTCCGGGGTTCGGGACAGGGGCCACCGGGGAGCTGTTTTTT. Its protein is CATSPGFGTGATGELFF.

V usage is TRBV11-2 and J usage is TRBJ1-2; TRBD1 agrees at 7 bases. There are 14 residues in the CDR3. Germline V CDR1 and CDR2: SGHAT, FQNNGV. Trimming took 5 bases from V and 7 from J; bases not matched to a gene: 10. The CDR3 sequence is CASSPGRGLGGYTF. CDR3 bases: TGTGCCAGCAGCCCCGGCAGGGGGTTGGGTGGCTACACCTTC. The full variable domain, completed using reference TRBV11-2 and TRBJ1-2, is EAGVAQSPRYKIIEKRQSVAFWCNPISGHATLYWYQQILGQGPKLLIQFQNNGVVDDSQLPKDRFSAERLKGVDSTLKIQPAKLEDSAVYLCASSPGRGLGGYTFGSGTRLTVV.